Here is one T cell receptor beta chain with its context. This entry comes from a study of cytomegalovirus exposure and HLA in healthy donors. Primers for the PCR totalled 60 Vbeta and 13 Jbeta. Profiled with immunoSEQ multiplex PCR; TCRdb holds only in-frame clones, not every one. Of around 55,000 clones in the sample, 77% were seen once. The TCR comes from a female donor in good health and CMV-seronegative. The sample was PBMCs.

The CDR3: CASSLDGQAYEQYF. The DNA for the CDR3 is TGTGCCAGCAGCTTGGACGGACAGGCCTACGAGCAGTACTTC. V is TRBV5-4 and J is TRBJ2-5; 7 bases line up with TRBD1. The better agreement between TRBJ2-7 and the DNA end casts doubt on the J call. Germline V gene sequence: CDR1 SGHNT, CDR2 YYREEE (reference sequence). This CDR3 contains 14 residues.